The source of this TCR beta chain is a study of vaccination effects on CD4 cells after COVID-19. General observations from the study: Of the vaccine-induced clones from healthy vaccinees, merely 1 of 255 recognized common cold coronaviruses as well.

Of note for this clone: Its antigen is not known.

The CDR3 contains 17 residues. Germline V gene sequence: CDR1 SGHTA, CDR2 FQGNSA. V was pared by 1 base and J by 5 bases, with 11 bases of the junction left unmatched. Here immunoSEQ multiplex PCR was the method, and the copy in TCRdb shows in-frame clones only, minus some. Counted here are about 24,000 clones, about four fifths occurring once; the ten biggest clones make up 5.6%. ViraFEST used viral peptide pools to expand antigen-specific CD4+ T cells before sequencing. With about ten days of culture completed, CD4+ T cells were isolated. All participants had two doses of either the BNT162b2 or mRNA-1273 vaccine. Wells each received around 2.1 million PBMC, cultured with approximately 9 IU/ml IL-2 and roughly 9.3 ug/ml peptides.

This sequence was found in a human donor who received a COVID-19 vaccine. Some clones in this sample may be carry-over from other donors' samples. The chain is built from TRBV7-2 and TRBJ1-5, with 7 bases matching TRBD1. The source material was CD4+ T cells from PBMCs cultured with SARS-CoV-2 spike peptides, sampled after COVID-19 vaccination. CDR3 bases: TGTGCCAGCAGCTTAGGGACAGGTCTCCCCTCTGATCAGCCCCAGCATTTT. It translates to CASSLGTGLPSDQPQHF.